This is a list of T cell receptor beta chains from one sample in a study of early T cells in non-severe SARS-CoV-2 infection. TCRdb processed the 5' RACE reads anew with MiXCR; each CDR3 protein has one entry. The data show 65,000 to 95,000 distinct CDR3 sequences, with 5% seen just once and around 6.6% held by the top ten. The source was whole blood, collected at baseline. Receptors were obtained from an adult who was a healthcare worker with PCR-confirmed SARS-CoV-2 infection or an uninfected control (not recorded which). CDR3s include the opening cysteine and the closing phenylalanine or tryptophan. The order of the fields is V gene, J gene, clone size, D gene, CDR3 protein, CDR3 DNA. A D gene is named only where the DNA matches it firmly. Size is omitted from some rows. Given values are once, few, many or a class for expanded clones.

v_gene: TRBV6-1; j_gene: TRBJ2-5; abundance: many; d_gene: NA; CDR3aa: CASSETRTSGGQETQYF; CDR3nt: TGTGCCAGCAGTGAAACCCGGACCAGCGGCGGACAAGAGACCCAGTACTTC
v_gene: TRBV7-9; j_gene: TRBJ1-2; abundance: many; d_gene: NA; CDR3aa: CASSYDRSNGYTF; CDR3nt: TGTGCCAGCAGCTACGACAGAAGTAATGGCTACACCTTC
v_gene: TRBV7-9; j_gene: TRBJ1-1; abundance: many; d_gene: NA; CDR3aa: CASSLVTWEAFF; CDR3nt: TGTGCCAGCAGCTTAGTGACCTGGGAAGCTTTCTTT
v_gene: TRBV20-1; j_gene: TRBJ1-1; abundance: many; d_gene: TRBD1; CDR3aa: CSARDLDRENTEAFF; CDR3nt: TGCAGTGCTAGAGATCTGGACAGGGAGAACACTGAAGCTTTCTTT
v_gene: TRBV6-5; j_gene: TRBJ2-3; abundance: many; d_gene: NA; CDR3aa: CATSRRPDTDTQYF; CDR3nt: TGTGCCACTAGTCGGCGGCCCGACACAGATACGCAGTATTTT
v_gene: TRBV7-9; j_gene: TRBJ2-7; abundance: many; d_gene: NA; CDR3aa: CASSNRQNEQYF; CDR3nt: TGTGCCAGCAGCAACCGTCAGAACGAGCAGTACTTC
v_gene: TRBV4-1; j_gene: TRBJ1-1; abundance: NA; d_gene: TRBD1; CDR3aa: CASSQLQGENTEAFF; CDR3nt: TGCGCCAGCAGCCAACTACAGGGGGAGAACACTGAAGCTTTCTTT
v_gene: TRBV12-3/TRBV12-4; j_gene: TRBJ1-1; abundance: many; d_gene: NA; CDR3aa: CASSFITEAFF; CDR3nt: TGTGCCAGCAGTTTTATCACTGAAGCTTTCTTT
v_gene: TRBV24-1; j_gene: TRBJ2-1; abundance: NA; d_gene: NA; CDR3aa: CATSREWGEQFF; CDR3nt: TGTGCCACCAGCAGGGAATGGGGTGAGCAGTTCTTC
v_gene: TRBV6-2/TRBV6-3; j_gene: TRBJ2-4; abundance: many; d_gene: NA; CDR3aa: CASTPDSSKNIQYF; CDR3nt: TGTGCCAGCACCCCCGACAGCTCCAAAAACATTCAGTACTTC
v_gene: TRBV5-1; j_gene: TRBJ2-7; abundance: many; d_gene: NA; CDR3aa: CASTGSWGEQYF; CDR3nt: TGCGCCAGTACCGGATCGTGGGGGGAGCAGTACTTC
v_gene: TRBV18; j_gene: TRBJ2-7; abundance: NA; d_gene: TRBD2; CDR3aa: CASSPPGLAGAISYEQYF; CDR3nt: TGTGCCAGCTCACCACCGGGGTTAGCGGGAGCCATCTCCTACGAGCAGTACTTC
v_gene: TRBV9; j_gene: TRBJ2-7; abundance: many; d_gene: TRBD2; CDR3aa: CASSVAAGGFGEQYF; CDR3nt: TGTGCCAGCAGCGTAGCGGCGGGAGGGTTTGGGGAGCAGTACTTC
v_gene: TRBV3-1; j_gene: TRBJ1-1; abundance: many; d_gene: NA; CDR3aa: CASSQVAGSTEAFF; CDR3nt: TGTGCCAGCAGCCAAGTTGCAGGGAGCACTGAAGCTTTCTTT
v_gene: TRBV7-6; j_gene: TRBJ1-1; abundance: many; d_gene: TRBD1; CDR3aa: CASSLGQGEAFF; CDR3nt: TGTGCCAGCAGCTTGGGACAGGGGGAAGCTTTCTTT
v_gene: TRBV14; j_gene: TRBJ1-2; abundance: many; d_gene: NA; CDR3aa: CASSRAPASWGYTF; CDR3nt: TGTGCCAGCAGCCGTGCGCCTGCTTCTTGGGGCTACACCTTC
v_gene: TRBV18; j_gene: TRBJ2-7; abundance: NA; d_gene: NA; CDR3aa: CASSVAGAGEQYF; CDR3nt: TGTGCCAGCTCAGTGGCAGGGGCGGGCGAGCAGTACTTC
v_gene: TRBV11-3; j_gene: TRBJ2-2; abundance: NA; d_gene: NA; CDR3aa: CASGSENTGELFF; CDR3nt: TGTGCCAGCGGGTCCGAGAACACCGGGGAGCTGTTTTTT
v_gene: TRBV6-5; j_gene: TRBJ1-2; abundance: many; d_gene: NA; CDR3aa: CATKRGLDYGYTF; CDR3nt: TGTGCCACCAAAAGGGGCTTGGACTATGGCTACACCTTC
v_gene: TRBV7-9; j_gene: TRBJ1-6; abundance: many; d_gene: NA; CDR3aa: CASSPLLGNSPLHF; CDR3nt: TGTGCCAGCAGCCCTCTTTTAGGGAATTCACCCCTCCACTTT
v_gene: TRBV30; j_gene: TRBJ2-4; abundance: many; d_gene: NA; CDR3aa: CAWSKPGAKNIQYF; CDR3nt: TGTGCCTGGAGTAAACCAGGGGCCAAAAACATTCAGTACTTC
v_gene: TRBV10-3; j_gene: TRBJ2-1; abundance: many; d_gene: TRBD2; CDR3aa: CAISESTGDYLSSYNEQFF; CDR3nt: TGTGCCATCAGTGAGAGCACCGGGGACTACCTGAGCTCCTACAATGAGCAGTTCTTC
v_gene: TRBV7-2; j_gene: TRBJ2-3; abundance: many; d_gene: TRBD2; CDR3aa: CASCTSGRPSSTDTQYF; CDR3nt: TGTGCCAGCTGTACTAGCGGGAGGCCCTCTAGCACAGATACGCAGTATTTT
v_gene: TRBV11-2; j_gene: TRBJ2-3; abundance: many; d_gene: TRBD2; CDR3aa: CASSLALGLAGEGTDTQYF; CDR3nt: TGTGCCAGCAGCTTAGCGTTGGGACTAGCAGGGGAGGGCACAGATACGCAGTATTTT
v_gene: TRBV11-1; j_gene: TRBJ2-5; abundance: NA; d_gene: TRBD1; CDR3aa: CASSSETGIQETQYF; CDR3nt: TGTGCCAGCAGCTCCGAGACAGGGATCCAAGAGACCCAGTACTTC
v_gene: TRBV7-9; j_gene: TRBJ2-1; abundance: few; d_gene: NA; CDR3aa: CASSPRDFYNEQFF; CDR3nt: TGTGCCAGCAGCCCCCGGGACTTCTACAATGAGCAGTTCTTC
v_gene: TRBV29-1; j_gene: TRBJ2-1; abundance: few; d_gene: TRBD2; CDR3aa: CSVEDPTSGRAVAYNEQFF; CDR3nt: TGCAGCGTTGAAGACCCGACTAGCGGGAGGGCCGTGGCCTACAATGAGCAGTTCTTC
v_gene: TRBV28; j_gene: TRBJ2-1; abundance: many; d_gene: NA; CDR3aa: CASSPHKVLSYNEQFF; CDR3nt: TGTGCCAGCAGCCCCCACAAGGTACTCTCCTACAATGAGCAGTTCTTC
v_gene: TRBV6-6; j_gene: TRBJ1-1; abundance: few; d_gene: NA; CDR3aa: CASNLGRQNTEAFF; CDR3nt: TGTGCCAGCAACCTGGGACGGCAGAACACTGAAGCTTTCTTT
v_gene: TRBV30; j_gene: TRBJ2-7; abundance: many; d_gene: TRBD2; CDR3aa: CAWREGTYEQYF; CDR3nt: TGTGCCTGGCGGGAGGGGACGTACGAGCAGTACTTC
v_gene: TRBV11-2; j_gene: TRBJ2-1; abundance: many; d_gene: NA; CDR3aa: CASSFARGNSYNEQFF; CDR3nt: TGTGCCAGCAGCTTCGCCCGGGGCAACTCCTACAATGAGCAGTTCTTC
v_gene: TRBV2; j_gene: TRBJ1-6; abundance: few; d_gene: NA; CDR3aa: CASSEGAGARSLHF; CDR3nt: TGTGCCAGCAGTGAAGGGGCAGGGGCCAGGTCCCTCCACTTT
v_gene: TRBV7-9; j_gene: TRBJ2-1; abundance: NA; d_gene: NA; CDR3aa: CASSLGLGVRGHEQFF; CDR3nt: TGTGCCAGCAGCTTAGGATTAGGGGTACGGGGCCATGAGCAGTTCTTC
v_gene: TRBV23-1; j_gene: TRBJ2-1; abundance: NA; d_gene: TRBD2; CDR3aa: CASSQLSGNSSYNEQFF; CDR3nt: TGCGCCAGCAGTCAACTTAGCGGGAATAGCTCCTACAATGAGCAGTTCTTC
v_gene: TRBV28; j_gene: TRBJ1-6; abundance: many; d_gene: TRBD1; CDR3aa: CASRPTGVGSPLHF; CDR3nt: TGTGCCAGCAGACCGACAGGGGTAGGGTCACCCCTCCACTTT
v_gene: TRBV13; j_gene: TRBJ1-1; abundance: many; d_gene: NA; CDR3aa: CASSFPGGQGMNTEAFF; CDR3nt: TGTGCCAGCAGCTTCCCCGGGGGCCAGGGTATGAACACTGAAGCTTTCTTT
v_gene: TRBV7-9; j_gene: TRBJ1-2; abundance: many; d_gene: NA; CDR3aa: CASSSEIYGYTF; CDR3nt: TGTGCCAGCAGCTCCGAAATCTATGGCTACACCTTC
v_gene: TRBV3-1; j_gene: TRBJ2-4; abundance: many; d_gene: NA; CDR3aa: CATEGIENIQYF; CDR3nt: TGTGCCACCGAAGGGATTGAAAACATTCAGTACTTC
v_gene: TRBV7-6; j_gene: TRBJ2-1; abundance: many; d_gene: NA; CDR3aa: CASSPLVNEQFF; CDR3nt: TGTGCCAGCAGCCCACTTGTGAATGAGCAGTTCTTC
v_gene: TRBV28; j_gene: TRBJ2-4; abundance: NA; d_gene: NA; CDR3aa: CASSRRGTLAKNIQYF; CDR3nt: TGTGCCAGCAGCCGCCGGGGAACCCTAGCCAAAAACATTCAGTACTTC
v_gene: TRBV7-9; j_gene: TRBJ1-5; abundance: many; d_gene: NA; CDR3aa: CASSFQGSNQPQHF; CDR3nt: TGTGCCAGCAGCTTCCAGGGAAGCAATCAGCCCCAGCATTTT
v_gene: TRBV9; j_gene: TRBJ2-3; abundance: many; d_gene: TRBD1; CDR3aa: CASSRGTGGVDTQYF; CDR3nt: TGTGCCAGCAGCCGAGGGACAGGGGGCGTAGATACGCAGTATTTT
v_gene: TRBV7-3; j_gene: TRBJ2-7; abundance: many; d_gene: NA; CDR3aa: CASSPTGNGEQYF; CDR3nt: TGTGCCAGCAGCCCCACAGGGAACGGCGAGCAGTACTTC
v_gene: TRBV29-1; j_gene: TRBJ2-7; abundance: NA; d_gene: NA; CDR3aa: CSVEDSGSYEQYF; CDR3nt: TGCAGCGTTGAAGATTCAGGTTCCTACGAGCAGTACTTC
v_gene: TRBV20-1; j_gene: TRBJ2-1; abundance: many; d_gene: TRBD1; CDR3aa: CSAPDRGLDEQFF; CDR3nt: TGCAGTGCTCCAGACAGGGGCCTCGACGAGCAGTTCTTC
v_gene: TRBV20-1; j_gene: TRBJ2-5; abundance: many; d_gene: NA; CDR3aa: CSARDWGAKETQYF; CDR3nt: TGCAGTGCCCGGGATTGGGGGGCGAAAGAGACCCAGTACTTC
v_gene: TRBV28; j_gene: TRBJ2-7; abundance: many; d_gene: TRBD1; CDR3aa: CASTTRDRFNEQYF; CDR3nt: TGTGCCAGCACTACCCGGGACAGATTTAACGAGCAGTACTTC
v_gene: TRBV7-3; j_gene: TRBJ2-3; abundance: many; d_gene: NA; CDR3aa: CASSMADVDTQYF; CDR3nt: TGTGCCAGCAGTATGGCCGACGTAGATACGCAGTATTTT
v_gene: TRBV4-2; j_gene: TRBJ2-1; abundance: NA; d_gene: TRBD2; CDR3aa: CASSPTSRAGGPYNEQFF; CDR3nt: TGTGCCAGCAGCCCTACTTCGAGAGCGGGAGGGCCGTACAATGAGCAGTTCTTC
v_gene: TRBV3-1; j_gene: TRBJ2-7; abundance: NA; d_gene: NA; CDR3aa: CASSQKSAGEQYF; CDR3nt: TGTGCCAGCAGCCAAAAAAGCGCGGGGGAGCAGTACTTC